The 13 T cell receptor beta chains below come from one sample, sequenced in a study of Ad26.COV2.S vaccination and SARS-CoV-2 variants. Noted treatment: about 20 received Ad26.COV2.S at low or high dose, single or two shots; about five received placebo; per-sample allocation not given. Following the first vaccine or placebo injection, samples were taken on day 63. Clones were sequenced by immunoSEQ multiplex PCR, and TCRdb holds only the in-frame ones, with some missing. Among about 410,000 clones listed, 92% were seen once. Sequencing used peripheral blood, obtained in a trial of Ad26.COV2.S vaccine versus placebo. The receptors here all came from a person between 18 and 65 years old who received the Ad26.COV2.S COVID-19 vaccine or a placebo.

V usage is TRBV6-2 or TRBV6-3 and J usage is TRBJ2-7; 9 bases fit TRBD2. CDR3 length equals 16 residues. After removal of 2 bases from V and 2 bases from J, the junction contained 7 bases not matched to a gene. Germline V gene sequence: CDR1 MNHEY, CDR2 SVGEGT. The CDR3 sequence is CASSYVLAGSAYEQYF. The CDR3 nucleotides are TGTGCCAGCAGTTACGTCCTAGCGGGGTCGGCCTACGAGCAGTACTTC.

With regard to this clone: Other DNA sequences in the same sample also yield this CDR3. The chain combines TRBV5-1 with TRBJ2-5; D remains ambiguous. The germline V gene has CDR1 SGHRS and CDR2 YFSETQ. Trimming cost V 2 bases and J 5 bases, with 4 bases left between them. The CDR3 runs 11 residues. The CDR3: CASSFSETQYF. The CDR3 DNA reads TGCGCCAGCAGCTTTTCGGAGACCCAGTACTTC.

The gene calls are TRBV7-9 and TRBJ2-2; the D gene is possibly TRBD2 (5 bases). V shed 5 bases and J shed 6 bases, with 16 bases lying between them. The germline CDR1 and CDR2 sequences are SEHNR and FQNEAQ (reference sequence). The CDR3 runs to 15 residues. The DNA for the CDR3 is TGTGCCAGCAGCCTGTCGGGGTATGGGGCCGGGGAGCTGTTTTTT. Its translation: CASSLSGYGAGELFF.

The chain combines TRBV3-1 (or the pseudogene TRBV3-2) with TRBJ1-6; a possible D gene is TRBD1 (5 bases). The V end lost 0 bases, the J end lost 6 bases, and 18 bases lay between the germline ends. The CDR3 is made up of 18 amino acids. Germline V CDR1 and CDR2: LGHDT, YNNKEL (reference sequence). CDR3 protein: CASSQDEAKGPPNSPLHF. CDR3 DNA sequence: TGTGCCAGCAGCCAAGATGAAGCCAAGGGGCCGCCTAATTCACCCCTCCACTTT.

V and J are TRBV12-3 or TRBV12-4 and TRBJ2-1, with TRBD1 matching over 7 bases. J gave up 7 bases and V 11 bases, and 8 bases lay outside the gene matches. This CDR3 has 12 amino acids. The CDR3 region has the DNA TGTGCCGGGGGACAGTCTTGGAATGAGCAGTTCTTC. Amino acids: CAGGQSWNEQFF.

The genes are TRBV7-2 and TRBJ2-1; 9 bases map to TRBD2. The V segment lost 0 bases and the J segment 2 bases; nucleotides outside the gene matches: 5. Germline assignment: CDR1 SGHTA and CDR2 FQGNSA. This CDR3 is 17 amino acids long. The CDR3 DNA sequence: TGTGCCAGCAGCTTAGCTGTGGGCGGGGGGGCCTACAATGAGCAGTTCTTC. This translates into CASSLAVGGGAYNEQFF.

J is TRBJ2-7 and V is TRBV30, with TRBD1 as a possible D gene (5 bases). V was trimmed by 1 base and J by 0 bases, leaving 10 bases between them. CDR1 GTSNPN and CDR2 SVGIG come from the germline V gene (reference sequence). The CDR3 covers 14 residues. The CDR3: CAWSGTRSSYEQYF. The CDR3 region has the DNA TGTGCCTGGAGTGGGACACGCAGCTCCTACGAGCAGTACTTC.

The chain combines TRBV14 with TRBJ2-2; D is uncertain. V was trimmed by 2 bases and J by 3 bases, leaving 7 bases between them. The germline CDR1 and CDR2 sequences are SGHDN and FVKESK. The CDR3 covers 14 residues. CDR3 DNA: TGTGCCAGCAGCCAAATTGGATACACCGGGGAGCTGTTTTTT. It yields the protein CASSQIGYTGELFF.

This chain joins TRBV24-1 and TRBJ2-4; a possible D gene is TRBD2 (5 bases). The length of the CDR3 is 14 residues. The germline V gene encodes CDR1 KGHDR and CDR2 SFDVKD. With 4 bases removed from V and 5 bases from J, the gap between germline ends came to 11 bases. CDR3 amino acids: CATSDLRDENIQYF. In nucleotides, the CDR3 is TGTGCCACCAGTGACTTACGGGATGAAAACATTCAGTACTTC.

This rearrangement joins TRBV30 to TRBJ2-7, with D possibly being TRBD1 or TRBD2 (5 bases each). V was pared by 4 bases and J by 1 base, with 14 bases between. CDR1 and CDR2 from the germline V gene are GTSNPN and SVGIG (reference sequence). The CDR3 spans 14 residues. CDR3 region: CAWNKGTASYEQYF. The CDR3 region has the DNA TGTGCCTGGAACAAAGGGACGGCATCCTACGAGCAGTACTTC.

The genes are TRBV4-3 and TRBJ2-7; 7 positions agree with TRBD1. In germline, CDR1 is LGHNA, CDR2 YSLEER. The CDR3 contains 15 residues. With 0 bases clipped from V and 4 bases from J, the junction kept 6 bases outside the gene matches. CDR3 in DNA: TGCGCCAGCAGCCAAGATATAGGCAGGGGGTACGAGCAGTACTTC. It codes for CASSQDIGRGYEQYF.

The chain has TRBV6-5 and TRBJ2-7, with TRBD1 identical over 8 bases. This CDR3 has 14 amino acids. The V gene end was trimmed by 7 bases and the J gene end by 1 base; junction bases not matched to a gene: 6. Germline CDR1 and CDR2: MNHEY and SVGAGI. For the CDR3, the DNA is TGTGCCAGCAAAATGGACAGGGATTCCTACGAGCAGTACTTC. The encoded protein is CASKMDRDSYEQYF.

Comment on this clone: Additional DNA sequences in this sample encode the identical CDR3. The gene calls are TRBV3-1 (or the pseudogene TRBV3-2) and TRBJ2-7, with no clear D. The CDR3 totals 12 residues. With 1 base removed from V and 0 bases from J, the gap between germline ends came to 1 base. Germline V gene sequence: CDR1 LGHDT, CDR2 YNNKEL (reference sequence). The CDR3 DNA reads TGTGCCAGCAGCCAAGTCTCCTACGAGCAGTACTTC. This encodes CASSQVSYEQYF.